Presented here are 18 T cell receptor beta chains from one specimen sequenced in a study of blood T cells in healthy people across ages. For the second PCR, which ran for about 7 to 11 cycles, a sample-barcoded 5' primer and a J-beta primer mix were used. Using its own MiXCR run on the 5' RACE reads, TCRdb lists one record per CDR3 protein. In the table there are about 580,000 distinct CDR3 sequences, 40% to 55% of which are singletons. The source material was blood. The receptors derive from a man at least 80 years old in good health.

This clonotype was recorded only once. CDR3 in amino acids: CSAFGGGGTVNEQYF. CDR3 DNA sequence: TGCAGTGCCTTTGGGGGCGGGGGGACGGTCAACGAGCAGTACTTC. The chain couples TRBV20-1 to TRBJ2-7; 8 bases fit TRBD2. Per the germline V gene, CDR1 is DFQATT and CDR2 is SNEGSKA (reference sequence). The CDR3 extends over 15 amino acids. V lost 6 bases to trimming and J lost 5 bases; unmatched junction nucleotides: 15.

The chain is built from TRBV27 and TRBJ1-2, with a weak D call TRBD1 (5 bases). Germline V gene sequence: CDR1 MNHEY, CDR2 SMNVEV (reference sequence). This CDR3 comprises 18 residues. Trimming removed 6 bases from V and 0 bases from J, with 23 bases in between. The CDR3 region is CASRTILGPSPPNYGYTF. The CDR3 DNA is TGTGCCAGCAGAACTATCCTGGGGCCCAGTCCGCCTAACTATGGCTACACCTTC.

The gene calls are TRBV29-1 and TRBJ1-2, with TRBD1 matching over 7 bases. CDR3 length equals 12 residues. Germline V CDR1 and CDR2: SQVTM, ANQGSEA. Trimming at V came to 6 bases and at J to 6 bases, leaving 7 bases not matched to a gene. DNA of the CDR3: TGCAGCGTCGACAGGGTTTCGGATGGCTACACCTTC. It translates to CSVDRVSDGYTF.

This chain connects TRBV12-3 or TRBV12-4 to TRBJ2-3; 15 bases match TRBD2. This CDR3 spans 17 amino acids. The trim removed 3 bases at V and 7 bases at J, leaving 8 bases unmatched. The CDR3 DNA reads as TGTGCCAGCAGTTTCTTCCAAGGGACTAGCGGGAGGAATACGCAGTATTTT. This codes for CASSFFQGTSGRNTQYF.

CDR3 amino acids: CASSFEGIGNTEAFF. CDR3 nucleotides: TGTGCCAGCAGCTTTGAAGGGATCGGGAACACTGAAGCTTTCTTT. V usage is TRBV5-5 and J usage is TRBJ1-1; unclear D gene. There are 15 residues in the CDR3. V dropped 2 bases and J dropped 1 base, with 12 bases sitting between them. The germline V gene encodes CDR1 SGHKS and CDR2 YYEKEE (reference sequence).

This clonotype was observed many times. The chain carries TRBV6-5 and TRBJ2-7; a weak D match, TRBD2 (6 bases). Germline loops: CDR1 MNHEY, CDR2 SVGAGI. With 5 bases removed from V and 3 bases from J, the gap between germline ends came to 17 bases. The CDR3 has 15 residues. DNA of the CDR3: TGTGCCAGCAGTCCACCGTCTAGCGTCATCTACGAGCAGTACTTC. This codes for CASSPPSSVIYEQYF.

CDR3 nucleotides: TGCGCCAGCAGCCAAAATAGCGGGGGCACCACAGAGACACAGTATTTT. Protein: CASSQNSGGTTETQYF. The V call is TRBV4-3, the J call TRBJ2-3, with TRBD2 matching 9 bases. V lost 2 bases, J lost 12 bases, and 15 bases stayed unmatched. The CDR3 contains 16 residues. Per the germline V gene, CDR1 is LGHNA and CDR2 is YSLEER.

The chain has TRBV10-3 and TRBJ1-1; TRBD1 matches at 7 bases. Germline V gene lookup returns CDR1 ENHRY and CDR2 SYGVKD. The CDR3 length is 17 residues. Trimming removed 3 bases from V and 10 bases from J; junction bases left unmatched: 20. The CDR3 sequence: CAISEVRGGTISTTAFF. CDR3 in DNA: TGTGCCATCAGTGAAGTTCGAGGGGGCACGATATCGACGACAGCTTTCTTT.

The gene calls are TRBV19 and TRBJ2-2; TRBD2 matches at 12 bases. CDR3 length: 15 residues. With 5 bases clipped from V and 5 bases from J, the junction kept 3 bases outside the gene matches. Germline loops: CDR1 LNHDA, CDR2 SQIVND (reference sequence). The CDR3 bases are TGTGCCAGTAGTTCCGGGACTAGCGGGACCGGGGAGCTGTTTTTT. Translating gives CASSSGTSGTGELFF. The entire variable domain, with the rest obtained from reference TRBV19 and TRBJ2-2, is as follows: DGGITQSPKYLFRKEGQNVTLSCEQNLNHDAMYWYRQDPGQGLRLIYYSQIVNDFQKGDIAEGYSVSREKKESFPLTVTSAQKNPTAFYLCASSSGTSGTGELFFGEGSRLTVL.

V is TRBV21-1 and J is TRBJ2-7; no DNA check was done on the table's D call, TRBD1. TRBV21-1 is a pseudogene locus. This CDR3 spans 16 amino acids. The CDR3 here is CASSKVGDSVTYEQYF. The DNA of the CDR3 is TGTGCCAGCAGCAAAGTGGGGGACAGCGTGACCTACGAGCAGTACTTC.

This clonotype was observed many times. The chain couples TRBV7-2 to TRBJ2-1, with D unclear. V lost 1 base, J lost 7 bases, and 2 bases lay in between. The length of the CDR3 is 11 residues. Germline CDR1 is SGHTA and CDR2 is FQGNSA. CDR3 residues: CASSLVNEQFF. The CDR3, as DNA: TGTGCCAGCAGCTTAGTAAATGAGCAGTTCTTC.

This chain joins TRBV7-2 and TRBJ2-1; D may be TRBD1 or TRBD2 (5 bases each). Trimming removed 6 bases at V and 6 bases at J, with 18 bases between. CDR3 length equals 15 residues. Germline assignment: CDR1 SGHTA and CDR2 FQGNSA. CDR3 loop: CASRAQAVGVNEQFF. The CDR3 nucleotides read TGTGCCAGCAGGGCTCAAGCGGTGGGGGTCAATGAGCAGTTCTTC.

This rearrangement joins TRBV15 to TRBJ2-3; the match to TRBD2 covers 12 bases. With 2 bases clipped from V and 4 bases from J, the junction kept 4 bases outside the gene matches. This CDR3 region has 16 residues. Germline V CDR1 and CDR2: LNHNV, YYDKDF (reference sequence). The CDR3 DNA is TGTGCCACCAGCAGAACACTAGCGGGAGGCGCAGATACGCAGTATTTT. It translates to CATSRTLAGGADTQYF. The full variable domain, with the rest looked up from reference TRBV15 and TRBJ2-3, is DAMVIQNPRYQVTQFGKPVTLSCSQTLNHNVMYWYQQKSSQAPKLLFHYYDKDFNNEADTPDNFQSRRPNTSFCFLDIRSPGLGDTAMYLCATSRTLAGGADTQYFGPGTRLTVL.

This clonotype has only a few counts. The chain employs TRBV20-1 and TRBJ2-5; 7 bases align to TRBD1. CDR3 length equals 13 residues. The trim removed 3 bases at V and 1 base at J, leaving 2 bases unmatched. Germline CDR1 reads DFQATT; CDR2 reads SNEGSKA (reference sequence). DNA of the CDR3: TGCAGTGCTAGGGGACAGTCCCAAGAGACCCAGTACTTC. Its protein product is CSARGQSQETQYF.

As regards this clonotype: One end of the junction does not line up with germline, which may come from a read error. The V call is TRBV6-6, the J call TRBJ1-1; TRBD1 matches at 11 bases. The CDR3 covers 15 residues. Germline CDR1 and CDR2: MNHNY and SVGAGI (reference sequence). CDR3: CAGRQGQGVNTEAFF. Here the CDR3 DNA reads TGTGCCGGCAGACAGGGACAGGGGGTCAACACTGAAGCTTTCTTT.

V usage is TRBV29-1 and J usage is TRBJ1-5, with D tentatively TRBD1 (6 bases). CDR1 is SQVTM, CDR2 ANQGSEA, per germline. Trimming removed 4 bases at V and 0 bases at J, with 7 bases between. This CDR3 spans 13 amino acids. The CDR3: CSVARGSNQPQHF. CDR3 DNA sequence: TGCAGCGTTGCCAGGGGTAGCAATCAGCCCCAGCATTTT.

This clonotype has just a few counts. V usage is TRBV3-1 and J usage is TRBJ2-7, with D possibly being TRBD2 (7 bases). CDR1 LGHDT and CDR2 YNNKEL come from the germline V gene (reference sequence). Trimming stripped 4 bases from V and 0 bases from J, with 13 bases between. The CDR3 has 15 residues. The CDR3 DNA sequence: TGTGCCAGCAGCCGAGGGGGGGGAGGCTCCTACGAGCAGTACTTC. Translating it yields CASSRGGGGSYEQYF.

This rearrangement joins TRBV7-9 to TRBJ2-1; TRBD2 matches 8 bases. Germline values: CDR1 SEHNR, CDR2 FQNEAQ (reference sequence). J was trimmed by 9 bases and V by 3 bases; bases with no gene match: 13. CDR3 length equals 16 residues. In DNA form, the CDR3 reads TGTGCCAGCAGCTTGAGGGGGGGACTAGAGGTGATTGAGCAGTTCTTC. Translating gives CASSLRGGLEVIEQFF. Filled out from reference TRBV7-9 and TRBJ2-1, the complete variable domain reads DTGVSQNPRHKITKRGQNVTFRCDPISEHNRLYWYRQTLGQGPEFLTYFQNEAQLEKSRLLSDRFSAERPKGSFSTLEIQRTEQGDSAMYLCASSLRGGLEVIEQFFGPGTRLTVL.